Below are 25 T cell receptor beta chains sequenced from a single sample in a study of T cells expressing NK-cell markers. TCRdb reprocessed the 5' RACE reads, keeping one entry per CDR3 protein, no DNA. The specimen's table records some 280,000 distinct CDR3 sequences. The sample comprised blood T cells: a sorted CD56 or NKG2C T cell subset, CD4+ or CD8+ T cells, or bulk PBMC T cells (not recorded which). The receptors here all came from a young man in good health.

This sequence joins TRBV6-1 and TRBJ1-2; the TRBD1 assignment by TCRdb is unverifiable without DNA. This CDR3 spans 13 amino acids. The germline gives CDR1 MNHNS, CDR2 SASEGT. CDR3 amino acids: CASRRATGNGYTF.

The chain couples TRBV19 to TRBJ1-5; TCRdb calls TRBD1, which cannot be checked without DNA. This CDR3 is built from 16 residues. Germline assignment: CDR1 LNHDA and CDR2 SQIVND (reference sequence). The CDR3 reads CASSIIGVVRNQPQHF. Looking up the rest from reference TRBV19 and TRBJ1-5 gives the full variable domain: DGGITQSPKYLFRKEGQNVTLSCEQNLNHDAMYWYRQDPGQGLRLIYYSQIVNDFQKGDIAEGYSVSREKKESFPLTVTSAQKNPTAFYLCASSIIGVVRNQPQHFGDGTRLSIL.

The chain links TRBV12-3 or TRBV12-4 to TRBJ2-7; TCRdb lists TRBD2, though no DNA is available to test this call. The CDR3 runs 18 residues. The CDR3 reads CASSPPGLAGASSWEQYF.

This chain joins TRBV24-1 and TRBJ1-1. The CDR3 consists of 12 residues. Germline-derived CDR1 and CDR2 are KGHDR and SFDVKD. The CDR3 sequence: CATSDFGSEAFF.

The chain is built from TRBV20-1 and TRBJ2-3; TCRdb proposes TRBD2, but this gene call is untestable without DNA. This CDR3 is 16 amino acids long. The germline V gene has CDR1 DFQATT and CDR2 SNEGSKA (reference sequence). CDR3 residues: CSARDRRRDYTDTQYF.

The rearrangement links TRBV5-1 to TRBJ2-7; TCRdb lists TRBD2, though no DNA is available to test this call. Germline-derived CDR1 and CDR2 are SGHRS and YFSETQ. The CDR3 consists of 14 residues. The chain's CDR3 is CASSGGLASYEQYF.

J is TRBJ1-1 and V is TRBV12-3 or TRBV12-4; the D call of TRBD1 rests on TCRdb alone, since no DNA is present to check it. The CDR3 contains 15 residues. The CDR3: CASSETGQMNTEAFF.

This chain connects TRBV29-1 to TRBJ2-3; lacking DNA, the TRBD1 call made by TCRdb goes unchecked. The CDR3 covers 14 residues. Looked up from germline, CDR1 is SQVTM and CDR2 is ANQGSEA. The CDR3 loop reads CSVCGTGGLDTQYF.

The V call is TRBV2, the J call TRBJ2-1; TCRdb gives TRBD2 as the D gene, but with no DNA this cannot be confirmed. The germline gives CDR1 SNHLY, CDR2 FYNNEI. The CDR3 consists of 15 residues. The CDR3 region is CASSAGGTTYNEQFF.

The chain joins TRBV2 to TRBJ2-5; TCRdb proposes TRBD2, but this gene call is untestable without DNA. From germline, CDR1 is SNHLY and CDR2 FYNNEI. This CDR3 has 14 amino acids. This CDR3 reads CASSEPGLAETQYF.

The chain has TRBV11-2 and TRBJ2-3; TCRdb's D call, TRBD2, is unchecked because there is no DNA. Germline CDR1 and CDR2: SGHAT and FQNNGV. The CDR3 is 15 amino acids. This chain's CDR3 is CASSPRTSGRDTQYF.

V is TRBV20-1 and J is TRBJ1-5; TCRdb reports TRBD1, a call that lacks DNA to check it against. Germline CDR1 and CDR2: DFQATT and SNEGSKA (reference sequence). The CDR3 covers 15 residues. The CDR3 protein is CSARDRGTGDQPQHF.

The chain is built from TRBV15 and TRBJ2-2. CDR3 size: 15 residues. Germline V gene data show CDR1 as LNHNV and CDR2 as YYDKDF (reference sequence). The CDR3 region is CATSSRVANTGELFF. Complete variable domain (other parts from reference TRBV15 and TRBJ2-2): DAMVIQNPRYQVTQFGKPVTLSCSQTLNHNVMYWYQQKSSQAPKLLFHYYDKDFNNEADTPDNFQSRRPNTSFCFLDIRSPGLGDTAMYLCATSSRVANTGELFFGEGSRLTVL.

The J gene is TRBJ2-5, the V gene TRBV20-1. This CDR3 spans 14 amino acids. Per the germline V gene, CDR1 is DFQATT and CDR2 is SNEGSKA (reference sequence). CDR3 region: CSARVEFRRETQYF.

The V call is TRBV6-1, the J call TRBJ1-1. The CDR3 length is 13 residues. The germline V gene encodes CDR1 MNHNS and CDR2 SASEGT. CDR3 loop: CASSSPGPLEAFF.

The chain uses TRBV19 and TRBJ2-1; the D call from TCRdb, TRBD1, cannot be confirmed without DNA. Germline V gene lookup returns CDR1 LNHDA and CDR2 SQIVND (reference sequence). The CDR3 totals 15 residues. This chain's CDR3 is CASSSPGTRRDEQFF.

The chain employs TRBV20-1 and TRBJ2-1. In germline, CDR1 is DFQATT, CDR2 SNEGSKA (reference sequence). The CDR3 is 12 amino acids. CDR3 residues: CSATQTYNEQFF.

V gene TRBV29-1 combines with J gene TRBJ2-1; TCRdb gives TRBD2 as the D gene, but with no DNA this cannot be confirmed. This CDR3 is built from 14 residues. Germline V CDR1 and CDR2: SQVTM, ANQGSEA. Here the CDR3 reads CSGGLAGGYNEQFF.

The CDR3 reads CASSTIAGVRETQYF. The chain uses TRBV19 and TRBJ2-5; there is no DNA to check the TCRdb D call of TRBD2. The CDR3 loop spans 15 amino acids. Germline-derived CDR1 and CDR2 are LNHDA and SQIVND (reference sequence). The complete variable domain, with remaining parts taken from reference TRBV19 and TRBJ2-5, reads DGGITQSPKYLFRKEGQNVTLSCEQNLNHDAMYWYRQDPGQGLRLIYYSQIVNDFQKGDIAEGYSVSREKKESFPLTVTSAQKNPTAFYLCASSTIAGVRETQYFGPGTRLLVL.

The V call is TRBV5-4, the J call TRBJ2-1; TCRdb selects TRBD1, and the lack of DNA leaves this call unchecked. The CDR3 is 16 residues long. The germline V gene has CDR1 SGHNT and CDR2 YYREEE (reference sequence). CDR3 protein: CASSLGLGLRGNEQFF.

V gene TRBV5-1 combines with J gene TRBJ1-6. Per the germline V gene, CDR1 is SGHRS and CDR2 is YFSETQ. CDR3 length: 15 residues. The CDR3 loop is CASSLERGYNSPLHF.

The gene calls are TRBV7-2 and TRBJ2-5; there is no DNA to check the TCRdb D call of TRBD2. The CDR3 extends over 17 amino acids. Germline V CDR1 and CDR2: SGHTA, FQGNSA. CDR3 loop: CASSLVGLAGGRETQYF.

The chain links TRBV12-3 or TRBV12-4 to TRBJ2-5; TCRdb outputs TRBD1, but without DNA this stays unchecked. The CDR3 runs 13 residues. This chain's CDR3 is CASSFGQPGTQYF.

The rearrangement joins TRBV20-1 to TRBJ1-1. The CDR3 is 17 residues long. Germline V lookup: CDR1 DFQATT, CDR2 SNEGSKA (reference sequence). The CDR3: CSAPTFKLAGRNTEAFF.

The V gene is TRBV7-6, the J gene TRBJ2-1; TCRdb's assignment of TRBD1 cannot be checked, as there is no DNA. The germline V gene has CDR1 SGHVS and CDR2 FNYEAQ. The CDR3 is 15 amino acids. The chain's CDR3 is CASSTGTGTKNEQFF.